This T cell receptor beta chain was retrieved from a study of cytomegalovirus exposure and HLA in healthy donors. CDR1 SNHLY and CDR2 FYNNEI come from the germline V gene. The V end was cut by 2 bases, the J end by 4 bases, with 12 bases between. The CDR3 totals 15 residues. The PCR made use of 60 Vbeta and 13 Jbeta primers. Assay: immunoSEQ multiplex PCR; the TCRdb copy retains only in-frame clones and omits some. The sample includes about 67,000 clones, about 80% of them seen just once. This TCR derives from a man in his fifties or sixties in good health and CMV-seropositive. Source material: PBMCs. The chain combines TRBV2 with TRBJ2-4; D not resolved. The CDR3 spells CASSETRVRKNIQYF. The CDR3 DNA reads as TGTGCCAGCAGTGAAACCCGGGTACGGAAAAACATTCAGTACTTC.